This T cell receptor (beta chain) came from a study of PD-1 blockade in classical Hodgkin lymphoma. Patients all relapsed after autologous stem cell transplantation, and there was variation in brentuximab vedotin exposure. CD4+ T cells were purified from thawed PBMCs by magnetic negative selection. The table came from immunoSEQ multiplex PCR; TCRdb's copy has only in-frame clones and leaves some out. This table has about 27,000 clones, around 80% appearing once. V lost 3 bases, J lost 3 bases, and 9 bases lay in between. Germline V gene data show CDR1 as KGHSH and CDR2 as LQKENI. The CDR3 is 13 amino acids.

This TCR was recovered from a human donor with classical Hodgkin lymphoma. The sequencing used CD4+ T cells from blood, collected at baseline. The rearrangement links TRBV18 to TRBJ2-7; D is unresolved. CDR3 loop: CASSPGAVYEQYF. The CDR3 nucleotides read TGTGCCAGCTCACCGGGTGCAGTCTACGAGCAGTACTTC.